This record looks at one TCR beta chain sequence and its context. Its antigen is currently not known. No base qualities exist here, and no much larger clone lies one base off it. To make first-strand cDNA, Superscript III was used along with a set of TRAV- and TRBV-specific primers so that both the TCRalpha and TCRbeta chains were covered. TCRs were amplified with Phusion for roughly 20 PCR cycles using a constant-region primer together with the adapter attached to the V primers. The isolated mRNA was amplified using the MessageAmp II aRNA Amplification Kit, with in vitro transcription performed for about 15 hours at 37 degrees C. The Dynabeads mRNA DIRECT Purification Kit was used to isolate mRNA for TCR sequencing. Indexed Illumina adapters were added in a second Phusion PCR of roughly 27 cycles, and the PCR products were purified with AMPure XP beads. Under the source paper's analysis protocol: Using custom Perl scripts, TCR sequences encoding the same protein were pooled, out-of-frame sequences were removed, and the abundance of each clonotype was computed. Any TCR sequence backed by just one read was left out of the analysis. Shannon entropy, Gini index, clonality, richness, and the frequency of TCRs shared between repertoires were included as repertoire metrics. TCRdb trimmed public reads at Q25 via fastp, called clones via MiXCR and kept in-frame beta chains. For every CDR3 protein sequence, its rows merge into one entry that carries the most common genes and DNA. The V and J calls, along with clone size, are taken from TCRdb and not from the paper's own processing. For this sample there are over 15,000 distinct CDR3 sequences; less than 85% appear just once. Together, the top ten hold around 10% of the sample.

Donors were enrolled in RACIN, a single-arm phase I dose-escalation trial in which nivolumab, ipilimumab, aspirin, low-dose cyclophosphamide and low-dose radiotherapy were combined. Patients were eligible if they had advanced solid tumors that were TIL-negative. These data come from a study of low-dose radiotherapy and immunotherapy resistance in tumors (dated by TCRdb to 2021 to 2024). For the wider study: In Cohort 1, 0.5 Gy per fraction was delivered every 2 weeks, and a total PTV dose of 6.5 Gy was prescribed. For Cohort 2, the dose was 1 Gy per fraction given every two weeks, adding up to 13 Gy in total across 26 weeks. Nivolumab was administered intravenously as a 240 mg flat dose every two weeks, and ipilimumab was administered intravenously at 1 mg/kg every six weeks. The trial did not randomize participants into treatment groups. Starting on cycle 1 day 1, patients took 300 mg of aspirin by mouth once daily for four cycles. Intravenous cyclophosphamide at 200 mg/m2 was administered every two weeks, one day ahead of each radiation and immunotherapy administration. Eight patients were included in the translational analysis, namely three from the first dose cohort plus the first five from the second dose cohort.

This sequence was found in a human donor with advanced metastatic prostate, ovarian, gallbladder or colorectal cancer (not recorded which). This table probably holds off-target reads from a library built for another chain.

The nucleotide sequence is given as TGTGCCAGTAGTACCCGGACTAGCGGGAGGACTTATTCCTACGAGCAGTACTTC. The translation is CASSTRTSGRTYSYEQYF. The sequence joins TRBV19 to TRBJ2-7; 14 middle bases align to TRBD2. Taken from cysteine to phenylalanine, the CDR3 has 18 residues. The read is trimmed to its CDR3 DNA, 54 bases read in frame from base 1. In the germline V gene (reference sequence), CDR1 corresponds to LNHDA and CDR2 to SQIVND. At the junction V is shortened by 4 bases and J by 1 base; bases outside the gene matches: 9.